Listed below are T cell receptor beta chains from one sample, sequenced in a study of blood T cell repertoires in COVID-19. Sequenced by immunoSEQ multiplex PCR; TCRdb stores in-frame clones only, minus some. Of under 500,000 clones listed, about 89% were seen once; the top ten hold roughly 4%. Sequencing was carried out using peripheral blood. These receptors were obtained from a woman in her twenties or thirties with acute or convalescent COVID-19. Each CDR3 is given with its conserved first and last residue. Each record gives: V gene, D gene, J gene, clone size, CDR3 protein, CDR3 DNA. A D gene is named only where the DNA matches it firmly. Where a row states a size, it is once, few, many or the class of an expanded clone; other rows omit it.

v_call: TRBV11-2
d_call: .
j_call: TRBJ2-7
clone_size: .
cdr3_aa: CASSLGLGAYEQYF
cdr3_nt: TGTGCCAGCAGCTTAGGGTTAGGAGCCTACGAGCAGTACTTC

v_call: TRBV30
d_call: TRBD2
j_call: TRBJ2-3
clone_size: .
cdr3_aa: CAWSGSGGIDTQYF
cdr3_nt: TGTGCCTGGAGTGGGTCGGGGGGTATCGATACGCAGTATTTT

v_call: TRBV9
d_call: .
j_call: TRBJ2-7
clone_size: .
cdr3_aa: CASSPRGRGEQYF
cdr3_nt: TGTGCCAGCAGCCCGAGGGGGAGGGGCGAGCAGTACTTC

v_call: TRBV10-2
d_call: .
j_call: TRBJ2-7
clone_size: .
cdr3_aa: CASSEWGGREQYF
cdr3_nt: TGCGCCAGCAGTGAGTGGGGGGGGCGAGAGCAGTACTTC

v_call: TRBV5-8
d_call: .
j_call: TRBJ2-7
clone_size: .
cdr3_aa: CASGARPYEQYF
cdr3_nt: TGTGCCAGCGGGGCCCGACCCTACGAGCAGTACTTC

v_call: TRBV29-1
d_call: .
j_call: TRBJ1-1
clone_size: .
cdr3_aa: CSVVPALNTEAFF
cdr3_nt: TGCAGCGTTGTTCCAGCGTTGAACACTGAAGCTTTCTTT

v_call: TRBV10-3
d_call: .
j_call: TRBJ2-7
clone_size: .
cdr3_aa: CAISEANRVFYEQYF
cdr3_nt: TGTGCCATCAGTGAGGCTAACAGGGTTTTCTACGAGCAGTACTTC

v_call: TRBV30
d_call: TRBD1
j_call: TRBJ1-1
clone_size: .
cdr3_aa: CAWCSGGYTEAFF
cdr3_nt: TGTGCCTGGTGTTCAGGGGGCTACACTGAAGCTTTCTTT

v_call: TRBV6-5
d_call: .
j_call: TRBJ1-1
clone_size: .
cdr3_aa: CASSYTVGGGNTEAFF
cdr3_nt: TGTGCCAGCAGTTACACGGTTGGGGGAGGGAACACTGAAGCTTTCTTT

v_call: TRBV20-1
d_call: .
j_call: TRBJ1-4
clone_size: .
cdr3_aa: CSASKEYGPWEKLFF
cdr3_nt: TGCAGTGCTAGTAAGGAGTACGGCCCTTGGGAAAAACTGTTTTTT

v_call: TRBV6-5
d_call: .
j_call: TRBJ2-7
clone_size: .
cdr3_aa: CASSPPGGLSYEQYF
cdr3_nt: TGTGCCAGCAGTCCCCCGGGGGGCCTGTCCTACGAGCAGTACTTC

v_call: TRBV27
d_call: .
j_call: TRBJ2-7
clone_size: .
cdr3_aa: CASTPKRRISIPYEQYF
cdr3_nt: TGTGCCAGCACCCCGAAGAGGAGGATTTCAATACCCTACGAGCAGTACTTC

v_call: TRBV5-1
d_call: TRBD1
j_call: TRBJ2-3
clone_size: .
cdr3_aa: CASSLGQGRADTQYF
cdr3_nt: TGCGCCAGCAGCTTGGGACAGGGAAGGGCAGATACGCAGTATTTT

v_call: TRBV9
d_call: .
j_call: TRBJ1-6
clone_size: .
cdr3_aa: CASSVSSQGDSPLHF
cdr3_nt: TGTGCCAGCAGCGTATCTTCACAGGGTGATTCACCCCTCCACTTT

v_call: TRBV5-1
d_call: .
j_call: TRBJ2-5
clone_size: .
cdr3_aa: CASSWSGTQETQYF
cdr3_nt: TGCGCCAGCAGCTGGTCTGGGACACAAGAGACCCAGTACTTC

v_call: TRBV9
d_call: TRBD2
j_call: TRBJ2-1
clone_size: .
cdr3_aa: CASSTDPLLAGHSYNEQFF
cdr3_nt: TGTGCCAGCAGCACCGACCCCCTCTTAGCGGGGCACTCCTACAATGAGCAGTTCTTC

v_call: TRBV18
d_call: TRBD1
j_call: TRBJ2-7
clone_size: .
cdr3_aa: CASSPGTGGGYEQYF
cdr3_nt: TGTGCCAGCTCCCCAGGGACAGGGGGCGGGTACGAGCAGTACTTC

v_call: TRBV29-1
d_call: TRBD1
j_call: TRBJ1-2
clone_size: few
cdr3_aa: CSVGTGQGYTF
cdr3_nt: TGCAGCGTCGGGACAGGGCAGGGCTACACCTTC

v_call: TRBV7-9
d_call: TRBD2
j_call: TRBJ2-2
clone_size: .
cdr3_aa: CASDSTGGPGELFF
cdr3_nt: TGTGCCAGCGACTCAACGGGAGGGCCCGGGGAGCTGTTTTTT

v_call: TRBV7-2
d_call: .
j_call: TRBJ2-5
clone_size: .
cdr3_aa: CASSLNGPQETQYF
cdr3_nt: TGTGCCAGCAGCTTAAATGGCCCCCAAGAGACCCAGTACTTC

v_call: TRBV6-2/TRBV6-3
d_call: .
j_call: TRBJ2-7
clone_size: .
cdr3_aa: CASSYGGGGEQYF
cdr3_nt: TGTGCCAGCAGTTATGGGGGGGGCGGCGAGCAGTACTTC

v_call: TRBV5-5
d_call: .
j_call: TRBJ1-6
clone_size: .
cdr3_aa: CASSLAGQGVINSPLHF
cdr3_nt: TGTGCCAGCAGCTTGGCCGGGCAGGGTGTCATTAATTCACCCCTCCACTTT

v_call: TRBV7-9
d_call: TRBD1
j_call: TRBJ2-2
clone_size: .
cdr3_aa: CASLTEGAKTGELFF
cdr3_nt: TGTGCCAGCCTTACAGAGGGGGCGAAAACCGGGGAGCTGTTTTTT

v_call: TRBV19
d_call: TRBD1
j_call: TRBJ1-2
clone_size: .
cdr3_aa: CASSILLSGQGIPYGYTF
cdr3_nt: TGTGCCAGTAGTATCTTGTTGTCGGGACAGGGGATTCCCTATGGCTACACCTTC

v_call: TRBV4-1
d_call: TRBD1
j_call: TRBJ2-5
clone_size: .
cdr3_aa: CASSPRNIKGQTTETQYF
cdr3_nt: TGCGCCAGCAGCCCCCGAAATATAAAGGGACAGACGACTGAGACCCAGTACTTC

v_call: TRBV11-1
d_call: TRBD1
j_call: TRBJ2-7
clone_size: few
cdr3_aa: CASSWDRGPTSLYF
cdr3_nt: TGTGCCAGCAGCTGGGACAGGGGACCTACGAGTTTGTACTTC

v_call: TRBV15
d_call: TRBD2
j_call: TRBJ2-5
clone_size: .
cdr3_aa: CATSRDLLAGETQYF
cdr3_nt: TGTGCCACCAGCAGAGATCTCCTAGCGGGGGAGACCCAGTACTTC

v_call: TRBV6-5
d_call: .
j_call: TRBJ2-1
clone_size: .
cdr3_aa: CASRQGNNEQFF
cdr3_nt: TGTGCCAGCAGACAGGGAAACAATGAGCAGTTCTTC

v_call: TRBV25-1
d_call: .
j_call: TRBJ2-5
clone_size: .
cdr3_aa: CASSEFRDQETQYF
cdr3_nt: TGTGCCAGCAGTGAATTTCGAGATCAAGAGACCCAGTACTTC

v_call: TRBV11-2
d_call: TRBD1
j_call: TRBJ2-7
clone_size: .
cdr3_aa: CASSPPGRQGAEQYF
cdr3_nt: TGTGCCAGCAGCCCGCCCGGGAGACAGGGGGCCGAGCAGTACTTC

v_call: TRBV7-6
d_call: TRBD2
j_call: TRBJ2-5
clone_size: .
cdr3_aa: CASSLDAGGETQYF
cdr3_nt: TGTGCCAGCAGCTTAGACGCGGGAGGGGAGACCCAGTACTTC

v_call: TRBV6-6
d_call: .
j_call: TRBJ1-2
clone_size: .
cdr3_aa: CASNPPGAFYGYTF
cdr3_nt: TGTGCCAGCAATCCTCCTGGGGCGTTCTATGGCTACACCTTC

v_call: TRBV4-1
d_call: .
j_call: TRBJ2-1
clone_size: .
cdr3_aa: CASSHGTLSYNEQFF
cdr3_nt: TGCGCCAGCAGCCATGGGACACTTTCCTACAATGAGCAGTTCTTC

v_call: TRBV10-1
d_call: .
j_call: TRBJ2-2
clone_size: .
cdr3_aa: CASSPGTFNTGELFF
cdr3_nt: TGCGCCAGCAGCCCCGGGACATTTAACACCGGGGAGCTGTTTTTT

v_call: TRBV5-1
d_call: TRBD2
j_call: TRBJ2-7
clone_size: once
cdr3_aa: CASSLSTSGNSYEQYF
cdr3_nt: TGCGCCAGCAGCTTGAGTACTAGCGGAAATTCCTACGAGCAGTACTTC

v_call: TRBV27
d_call: .
j_call: TRBJ2-7
clone_size: .
cdr3_aa: CASSLLPGQLYEQYF
cdr3_nt: TGTGCCAGCAGTTTATTACCAGGACAGTTATACGAGCAGTACTTC